This T cell receptor beta chain was identified during a study of T-cell reconstitution after alpha-beta-depleted transplantation in children (dated by TCRdb to the mid-2010s). As for the study more broadly: Using TCR repertoire profiling, the study followed T-cell immune reconstitution in a quantitative way in children after TCRalphabeta/CD19-depleted allogeneic hematopoietic cell transplantation.

Library prep was done by PCR. Sequencer: Illumina HiSeq 2500. To normalize quantification of the TCRbeta repertoire, the TCR libraries were built with molecular barcoding that relied on unique molecular identifiers. TCRdb took the public reads, trimmed them with fastp at Q25, ran MiXCR for clone calling and kept in-frame beta chains. Each record represents a unique CDR3 protein, reported with the most common genes and DNA among its rows. A total of 450,000 to 600,000 distinct CDR3 sequences appear in this sample, 15% to 20% of them only once. The ten largest clones capture 3.3% of the sample. Concerning this clonotype: The antigen it recognizes is unknown. Base qualities are missing; no much larger clone stands one base away.

The germline V gene encodes CDR1 ENHRY and CDR2 SYGVKD. The CDR3 holds 15 amino acids from the cysteine to the phenylalanine. Only the CDR3 portion is preserved as DNA: 45 bases, with reading frame beginning at the first base. Deletion took 6 bases off V and 1 base off J, with a span of 13 bases between the germline ends. This specimen consisted of PBMCs from the stem cell graft donor, obtained from the stem cell graft. This TCR was sampled from a human donor who donated a stem cell graft to a child with acute lymphoblastic leukemia. The rearrangement combines TRBV10-3 with TRBJ2-1; too little of a D gene remains to name it. The CDR3 protein: CAIRDPGLSYNEQFF. The nucleotides read TGTGCCATCAGGGACCCGGGCCTTTCCTACAATGAGCAGTTCTTC.